The T cell receptor (beta chain) described here comes from a study of blood T cell repertoires in COVID-19. Overall study context: PBMCs, B-cell-depleted T cells, or T cells provided the cDNA or gDNA that made up the material.

The table came from immunoSEQ multiplex PCR; TCRdb's copy has only in-frame clones and leaves some out. Seen here are about 120,000 clones, approximately 90% observed once, and the top ten hold about 2%. J lost 4 bases, V lost 8 bases, and 6 bases had no gene match. The CDR3 totals 12 residues. The germline CDR1 and CDR2 sequences are GTSNPN and SVGIG (reference sequence). The V call is TRBV30, the J call TRBJ1-2; 8 nucleotides align to TRBD1. Sequencing was done on a sample of peripheral blood. The TCR originated in a woman between 45 and 60 years old with acute or convalescent COVID-19. The CDR3 DNA is TGTGCCCGACAGGGGTCGAGCTATGGCTACACCTTC. Its protein product is CARQGSSYGYTF. Full variable domain (remainder filled in from reference TRBV30 and TRBJ1-2): SQTIHQWPATLVQPVGSPLSLECTVEGTSNPNLYWYRQAAGRGLQLLFYSVGIGQISSEVPQNLSASRPQDRQFILSSKKLLLSDSGFYLCARQGSSYGYTFGSGTRLTVV.